The rows below give T cell receptor beta chains drawn from one sample of a study of blood T cells in healthy people across ages. TCRdb re-analysed the 5' RACE reads in MiXCR, keeping a single row per CDR3 protein. The sample lists almost 1 million distinct CDR3 sequences, about 53% occurring once. Sequenced: blood. These receptors all stem from a woman aged 60-70 years in good health. Both conserved end residues are part of each CDR3. D genes are given only for firm matches. Clone size, where shown, is once, few, many, or a class for clones that have expanded.

D gene	V gene	J gene	clone size	CDR3 protein	CDR3 DNA
-	TRBV4-1	TRBJ1-2	once	CASSQGHRARGDGYTF	TGCGCCAGCAGCCAAGGCCACAGGGCGAGGGGAGATGGCTACACCTTC
-	TRBV4-3	TRBJ2-7	few	CASSQWQHYEQYF	TGCGCCAGCAGCCAATGGCAGCACTACGAGCAGTACTTC
TRBD2	TRBV13	TRBJ2-1	-	CASSVPGLVNEQFF	TGTGCCAGCAGCGTGCCGGGACTAGTCAATGAGCAGTTCTTC
-	TRBV7-6	TRBJ1-6	-	CASSLDRSSYNSPLHF	TGTGCCAGCAGCTTAGACCGGAGCTCCTATAATTCACCCCTCCACTTT
-	TRBV2	TRBJ1-5	few	CASGAGNSNQPQHF	TGTGCCAGCGGTGCGGGAAATAGCAATCAGCCCCAGCATTTT
-	TRBV20-1	TRBJ1-6	-	CSAYRTSHSPLHF	TGCAGTGCTTACAGGACAAGTCATTCACCCCTCCACTTT
TRBD2	TRBV12-3/TRBV12-4	TRBJ2-1	once	CASSGSGIRFNEQFF	TGTGCCAGCAGTGGGAGCGGGATAAGATTCAATGAGCAGTTCTTC
TRBD2	TRBV20-1	TRBJ2-7	-	CSATRLAGFSYEQYF	TGCAGTGCTACAAGACTAGCGGGATTTTCCTACGAGCAGTACTTC
-	TRBV9	TRBJ2-3	few	CASSVVVGDTQYF	TGTGCCAGCAGCGTAGTGGTTGGTGATACGCAGTATTTT
TRBD1	TRBV13	TRBJ2-1	-	CASSAYRGDEQFF	TGTGCCAGCAGCGCCTACAGGGGCGATGAGCAGTTCTTC
TRBD1	TRBV5-1	TRBJ2-7	many	CASSTRQGAYEQYF	TGCGCCAGCAGCACCCGACAGGGTGCCTACGAGCAGTACTTC
TRBD2	TRBV2	TRBJ2-3	once	CASSFRLAGGPKSPQYF	TGTGCCAGCAGTTTTAGACTAGCGGGAGGGCCTAAGAGTCCGCAGTATTTT
TRBD1	TRBV20-1	TRBJ1-6	many	CSARDVDRLNSPLHF	TGCAGTGCTAGAGATGTGGACAGGCTAAATTCACCCCTCCACTTT
-	TRBV27	TRBJ2-7	-	CASSTLGDTYEQYF	TGTGCCAGCAGTACCCTGGGGGACACCTACGAGCAGTACTTC
-	TRBV2	TRBJ2-7	-	CASVGLIYEQYF	TGTGCCAGCGTGGGACTGATCTACGAGCAGTACTTC
-	TRBV7-2	TRBJ2-7	-	CASSLGAVEQYF	TGTGCCAGCAGCTTAGGAGCGGTCGAGCAGTACTTC
-	TRBV6-2/TRBV6-3	TRBJ2-2	few	CASKSEPNTGELFF	TGTGCCAGCAAGTCAGAGCCAAACACCGGGGAGCTGTTTTTT
-	TRBV20-1	TRBJ2-7	-	CSASRAGSSYEQYF	TGCAGTGCTTCCCGGGCGGGGAGCTCCTACGAGCAGTACTTC
TRBD2	TRBV6-1	TRBJ2-5	few	CASSKNPGTSGSGLETQYF	TGTGCCAGCAGTAAGAATCCCGGGACTAGCGGGAGCGGGTTGGAGACCCAGTACTTC
TRBD1	TRBV10-2	TRBJ2-3	-	CASIQTGGAGTDTQYF	TGCGCCAGCATCCAGACAGGGGGCGCGGGCACAGATACGCAGTATTTT
-	TRBV9	TRBJ2-7	-	CASSPWGGFDEQYF	TGTGCCAGCAGCCCGTGGGGGGGCTTCGACGAGCAGTACTTC
-	TRBV6-2/TRBV6-3	TRBJ2-7	-	CASGRRYEQYF	TGTGCCAGCGGGAGGCGGTACGAGCAGTACTTC
TRBD1	TRBV27	TRBJ2-7	-	CASSFTGGSEQYF	TGTGCCAGCAGTTTCACAGGGGGTAGCGAGCAGTACTTC
-	TRBV6-5	TRBJ1-5	once	CASSYGGGLGPQHF	TGTGCCAGCAGTTACGGTGGGGGGCTAGGGCCCCAGCATTTT
-	TRBV7-2	TRBJ2-5	few	CASSLYAPSGEQTQYF	TGTGCCAGCAGCTTATATGCCCCTTCGGGGGAACAGACCCAGTACTTC
-	TRBV6-1	TRBJ2-3	once	CASRAVGGSTTQYF	TGTGCCAGCAGAGCCGTGGGAGGTAGTACTACGCAGTATTTT
-	TRBV6-2/TRBV6-3	TRBJ2-2	-	CASSRKGRVVYAGELFF	TGTGCCAGCAGCCGCAAGGGCAGGGTCGTTTATGCCGGGGAGCTGTTTTTT
-	TRBV28	TRBJ2-4	-	CASTSSKNIQYF	TGTGCCAGCACCTCCTCCAAAAACATTCAGTACTTC
-	TRBV2	TRBJ2-5	-	CASSACGTQYF	TGTGCCAGCAGTGCCTGCGGGACCCAGTACTTC
TRBD2	TRBV20-1	TRBJ2-7	-	CSALGLAGVYEQYF	TGCAGTGCACTGGGACTAGCGGGGGTCTACGAGCAGTACTTC
-	TRBV20-1	TRBJ2-7	-	CSASQGPRTYEQYF	TGCAGTGCTAGTCAGGGCCCCCGAACCTACGAGCAGTACTTC
TRBD2	TRBV3-1	TRBJ2-7	few	CASRMTSGSYEQYF	TGTGCCAGCAGAATGACTAGCGGGAGTTACGAGCAGTACTTC
-	TRBV5-1	TRBJ2-3	-	CASSNLGSDTQYF	TGCGCCAGCAGCAACCTAGGTTCCGATACGCAGTATTTT
-	TRBV20-1	TRBJ1-1	-	CSASQRVNTEAFF	TGCAGTGCTAGCCAGAGAGTGAACACTGAAGCTTTCTTT
-	TRBV7-9	TRBJ2-1	-	CASSLGRSDEQFF	TGTGCCAGCAGCTTAGGCCGGTCCGATGAGCAGTTCTTC
TRBD2	TRBV29-1	TRBJ2-1	few	CSVGVWASGTNEQFF	TGCAGCGTTGGCGTTTGGGCTAGCGGGACCAATGAGCAGTTCTTC
-	TRBV14	TRBJ2-7	-	CASSQVFTLYEQYF	TGTGCCAGCAGCCAAGTATTCACCCTATACGAGCAGTACTTC
-	TRBV20-1	TRBJ2-1	few	CSSWDGWSYNEQFF	TGCAGCTCCTGGGATGGTTGGTCCTACAATGAGCAGTTCTTC
-	TRBV3-1	TRBJ2-3	-	CASSQPSRDSTDTQYF	TGTGCCAGCAGCCAACCTTCGCGCGATAGCACGGATACGCAGTATTTT
TRBD1	TRBV7-9	TRBJ2-7	-	CASNWDRDYEQYF	TGTGCCAGCAATTGGGACAGGGACTACGAGCAGTACTTC
TRBD2	TRBV28	TRBJ2-5	-	CASTPRSGLEETQYF	TGTGCCAGCACCCCCCGTAGCGGGCTTGAAGAGACCCAGTACTTC
-	TRBV28	TRBJ2-7	-	CASSFSARVYEQYF	TGTGCCAGCAGTTTTTCCGCTCGGGTCTACGAGCAGTACTTC
-	TRBV4-1	TRBJ2-1	-	CASSQAFEGASYNEQFF	TGCGCCAGCAGCCAAGCCTTCGAGGGTGCTTCCTACAATGAGCAGTTCTTC
-	TRBV7-8	TRBJ2-7	-	CASSPRRGSAEQYF	TGTGCCAGCAGCCCTCGACGGGGGTCCGCCGAGCAGTACTTC
TRBD2	TRBV5-5	TRBJ2-1	-	CASSLVGLAEETQFF	TGTGCCAGCAGCTTGGTGGGACTAGCGGAAGAGACCCAGTTCTTC
-	TRBV27	TRBJ2-3	-	CASSGLLIKDTQYF	TGTGCCAGCAGTGGGCTTTTGATTAAGGATACGCAGTATTTT
-	TRBV4-1	TRBJ2-6	-	CASSPPLLSGANVLTF	TGCGCCAGCAGCCCCCCCCTGCTCTCTGGGGCCAACGTCCTGACTTTC
-	TRBV14	TRBJ1-2	-	CASSQGQPTNYGYTF	TGTGCCAGCAGCCAAGGGCAGCCCACTAACTATGGCTACACCTTC
TRBD2	TRBV28	TRBJ2-7	few	CASSFTSGNYEQYF	TGTGCCAGCAGTTTTACTAGCGGGAACTACGAGCAGTACTTC
-	TRBV27	TRBJ2-1	-	CAGSLGMNSYNEQFF	TGTGCCGGCAGTTTGGGGATGAACTCCTACAATGAGCAGTTCTTC